Listed below are T cell receptor beta chains from one sample, sequenced in a study of CD8 T cells in ankylosing spondylitis. TCRdb fed the 5' RACE reads into MiXCR, producing one record per CDR3 protein. The repertoire holds 700,000 to 850,000 distinct CDR3 sequences, with roughly 10% as singletons. Sequenced input: blood, either unsorted or a sorted T cell fraction (not recorded which). All receptors derive from a male donor with ankylosing spondylitis. CDR3s include the opening cysteine and the closing phenylalanine or tryptophan. The D gene is left open where the match is weak. The size field is filled for only some rows; it gives once, few, many or a size class.

14 few - TRBJ1-2 TRBV20-1 TGCAGTGCTCAAGACCCGGGCCATAACTATGGCTACACCTTC CSAQDPGHNYGYTF
11 - TRBD2 TRBJ2-5 TRBV20-1 TGCACCGGGGGGTACACAGAGACCCAGTACTTC CTGGYTETQYF
17 few - TRBJ2-7 TRBV6-1 TGTGCCAGCAGTGACGGCAAACAGGGTTGGGTGGACTACGAGCAGTACTTC CASSDGKQGWVDYEQYF
14 - - TRBJ2-7 TRBV5-1 TGCGCCAGCGGTGAGGGCGGAGACTCCTACGAGCAGTACTTC CASGEGGDSYEQYF
15 many - TRBJ1-2 TRBV20-1 TGCAGTGCTACCTCCCCGGACAAGGTGAACTATGGCTACACCTTC CSATSPDKVNYGYTF
12 few - TRBJ1-1 TRBV20-1 TGCAGTGCTAGTTTTATAGACACTGAAGCTTTCTTT CSASFIDTEAFF
15 few - TRBJ1-5 TRBV27 TGTGCCAGCAGTTTATTGGGGGCTGGCAATCAGCCCCAGCATTTT CASSLLGAGNQPQHF
15 many - TRBJ1-4 TRBV4-3 TGCGCCAGCAGCCAAGATACTCAGCGTAATGAAAAACTGTTTTTT CASSQDTQRNEKLFF
16 many TRBD1 TRBJ1-5 TRBV20-1 TGCAGTGCACCCGACCTTAGGACAGGGGGCTATCAGCCCCAGCATTTT CSAPDLRTGGYQPQHF
16 many - TRBJ2-3 TRBV4-3 TGCGCCAGCAGCCAAGATCGAACGGGAGTAACAGATACGCAGTATTTT CASSQDRTGVTDTQYF
17 many TRBD2 TRBJ2-1 TRBV29-1 TGCAGCGCTGGGGGACTAGCGGGATCAGGGTCCTACAATGAGCAGTTCTTC CSAGGLAGSGSYNEQFF
13 few - TRBJ2-7 TRBV14 TGTGCCAGCAGCCAAGGTGGCCACTACGAGCAGTACTTC CASSQGGHYEQYF
12 many - TRBJ2-5 TRBV29-1 TGCAGCGTTTCGACAGCTCAAGAGACCCAGTACTTC CSVSTAQETQYF
13 - - TRBJ2-1 TRBV10-3 TGTGCCATCAGTGAGAGCCAGGGAGGTGAGCAGTTCTTC CAISESQGGEQFF
14 many - TRBJ1-3 TRBV20-1 TGCAGTGCTAGGGAGGGGACCTCTGGAAACACCATATATTTT CSAREGTSGNTIYF
17 - TRBD2 TRBJ2-1 TRBV7-3 TGTGCCAGCAGCTTCTTTGTGGGACTAGCGGGGCACAATGAGCAGTTCTTC CASSFFVGLAGHNEQFF
14 - - TRBJ2-7 TRBV4-1 TGCGCCAGCAGTCTAATATACGGACGCTACGAGCAGTACTTC CASSLIYGRYEQYF
15 - - TRBJ1-6 TRBV5-1 TGCGCCAGCAGCTTGGCCCTGAGGGGTAATTCACCCCTCCACTTT CASSLALRGNSPLHF
15 many - TRBJ2-5 TRBV10-3 TGTGCCATCAGTTCCAGTATAGGGCTACGAGAGACCCAGTACTTC CAISSSIGLRETQYF
13 - - TRBJ1-2 TRBV28 TGTGCCAGCAGTTTCCGACGGGACTATGGCTACACCTTC CASSFRRDYGYTF
17 few - TRBJ2-7 TRBV5-1 TGCGCCAGCAGCCCGGTACTCGCAGGGTCCGAAGCCTACGAGCAGTACTTC CASSPVLAGSEAYEQYF
13 few - TRBJ2-4 TRBV9 TGTGCCAGCAGCGTAGGGGTCACAAACATTCAGTACTTC CASSVGVTNIQYF
15 few TRBD1 TRBJ2-5 TRBV12-3/TRBV12-4 TGTGCCAGCAGTTTTTACGGACAGGGCGTAGAGACCCAGTACTTC CASSFYGQGVETQYF
18 - - TRBJ1-2 TRBV9 TGTGCCAGCAGCGTAGCGGTCGGAGAGGGCTCAGGAAGGGGTGGCTACACCTTC CASSVAVGEGSGRGGYTF
14 few - TRBJ2-5 TRBV5-1 TGCGCCAGCAGCTTGGTTCGCGGGTCGGAGACCCAGTACTTC CASSLVRGSETQYF
12 many - TRBJ1-2 TRBV29-1 TGCAGCGTTGTCGTATCTCTGGGAGGCTACACCTTC CSVVVSLGGYTF
14 - - TRBJ1-6 TRBV19 TGTGCCAGTAGTATTCATCGGGTGAATTCACCCCTCCACTTT CASSIHRVNSPLHF
14 few - TRBJ1-4 TRBV20-1 TGCAGTGCTAGAGATGCCGGCTCTAATGAAAAACTGTTTTTT CSARDAGSNEKLFF
14 few - TRBJ2-5 TRBV24-1 TGTGCCACCAGTTACTCGGGAGTAGACGAGACCCAGTACTTC CATSYSGVDETQYF
15 few - TRBJ1-2 TRBV6-1 TGTGCCAGCAGGTCACAGGGAGGCTGGTTCTATGGCTACACCTTC CASRSQGGWFYGYTF
13 many - TRBJ1-5 TRBV7-2 TGTGCCAGCAGCTTCGACAGAGATCAGCCCCAGCATTTT CASSFDRDQPQHF
16 - - TRBJ1-5 TRBV20-1 TGCAGTGCTAGAGATCGGACACAGGGTTTCAATCAGCCCCAGCATTTT CSARDRTQGFNQPQHF
13 many - TRBJ2-7 TRBV7-2 TGTGCCAGCAGCTCCGTTGGACCATACGAGCAGTACTTC CASSSVGPYEQYF
13 - TRBD1 TRBJ1-2 TRBV6-2/TRBV6-3 TGTGCGACCCGGGACAGTCAAACCTATGGCTACACCTTC CATRDSQTYGYTF
13 few - TRBJ2-2 TRBV20-1 TGCAGTGCGGCGAGGCTAGCCGTCGGGGAGCTGTTTTTT CSAARLAVGELFF
14 - - TRBJ2-7 TRBV7-2 TGTGCCAGCAGCAGGGATTGGTCCAGAAACGAGCAGTACTTC CASSRDWSRNEQYF
15 few - TRBJ1-6 TRBV20-1 TGCAGTGCTAGAGACCCCGGTGGGACTAATTCACCCCTCCACTTT CSARDPGGTNSPLHF
14 - TRBD2 TRBJ2-1 TRBV20-1 TGCAGTGCAGTAGGGACTAGCGGGAACAATGAGCAGTTCTTC CSAVGTSGNNEQFF
14 - TRBD1 TRBJ2-7 TRBV20-1 TGCAGTGCTAGATGGACAGGGGGCCCCTACGAGCAGTACTTC CSARWTGGPYEQYF
13 few - TRBJ2-7 TRBV4-1 TGCGCCAGCAGCCAAGTTTTGTACTACGAGCAGTACTTC CASSQVLYYEQYF
15 - - TRBJ1-1 TRBV12-3/TRBV12-4 TGTGCCAGCAGTCCATCCTTGGGAGGGGGCACTGAAGCTTTCTTT CASSPSLGGGTEAFF
15 - - TRBJ2-1 TRBV7-2 TGTGCCAGCAGCTTAGAAGGGGGGCCAAACAATGAGCAGTTCTTC CASSLEGGPNNEQFF
15 - TRBD1 TRBJ2-1 TRBV3-1 TGTGCCAGCAGCTTTACACCGGGACAGCTTGATGAGCAGTTCTTC CASSFTPGQLDEQFF
14 - TRBD2 TRBJ2-5 TRBV12-3/TRBV12-4 TGTGCCAGCGGACTAGCGAAGGGCAGAGAGACCCAGTACTTC CASGLAKGRETQYF
14 - - TRBJ2-1 TRBV27 TGTGCCAGCAGTTTATTCGACCGAACGGCGGACCAGTTCTTC CASSLFDRTADQFF
14 - - TRBJ2-3 TRBV12-3/TRBV12-4 TGTGCCAGCAGTTTGCGACTCGTGCAAGATACGCAGTATTTT CASSLRLVQDTQYF
14 - - TRBJ2-3 TRBV20-1 TGCAGTGCTAGAAGAGTGACTAGCACAGATACGCAGTATTTT CSARRVTSTDTQYF
15 few - TRBJ1-6 TRBV7-2 TGTGCCAGCAGCTTAGTTGCAGGCTTTAATTCACCCCTCCACTTT CASSLVAGFNSPLHF
16 few - TRBJ2-7 TRBV7-8 TGTGCCAGCAGCTTAGTAACCGGGCACGAGGCCTACGAGCAGTACTTC CASSLVTGHEAYEQYF
13 - - TRBJ2-5 TRBV6-6 TGTGCCAGCAGGGACGGGAGTAAGGAGACCCAGTACTTC CASRDGSKETQYF
15 few - TRBJ1-3 TRBV5-1 TGCGCCAGCAGCCAAACCACAGGGTCGCCAAACACCATATATTTT CASSQTTGSPNTIYF
13 many - TRBJ1-6 TRBV10-3 TGTGCCATCGGCGACAGCTCTGATTCACCCCTCCACTTT CAIGDSSDSPLHF
17 - - TRBJ2-3 TRBV25-1 TGTGCCAGCAGTGCCCCGACCCTTAATCCTAGCACAGATACGCAGTATTTT CASSAPTLNPSTDTQYF
17 few - TRBJ1-2 TRBV25-1 TGTGCCAGCAGTGAATACCCCGGAGGAGGGGATAACTATGGCTACACCTTC CASSEYPGGGDNYGYTF
15 - TRBD2 TRBJ2-3 TRBV18 TGTGCCAGCTCACCGAACCTAGCGGGGCGGGATACGCAGTATTTT CASSPNLAGRDTQYF
12 few - TRBJ1-2 TRBV24-1 TGTGCCACCAGTGATTACGCCGGCGGCTACACCTTC CATSDYAGGYTF
13 few TRBD1 TRBJ1-1 TRBV6-1 TGTGCCAGCATCGAACAGGGGACCGCTGAAGCTTTCTTT CASIEQGTAEAFF